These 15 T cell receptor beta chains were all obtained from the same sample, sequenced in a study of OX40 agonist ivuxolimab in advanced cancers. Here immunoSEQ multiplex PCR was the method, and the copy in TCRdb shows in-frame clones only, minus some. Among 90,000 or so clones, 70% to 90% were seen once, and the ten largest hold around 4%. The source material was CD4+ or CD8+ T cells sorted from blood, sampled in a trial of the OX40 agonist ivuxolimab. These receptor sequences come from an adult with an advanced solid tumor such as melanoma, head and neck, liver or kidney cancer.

CDR3 in amino acids: CASRAGDHGELFF. The CDR3 region has the DNA TGTGCCAGCCGCGCCGGGGATCACGGGGAGCTGTTTTTT. V and J are TRBV6-1 and TRBJ2-2; maybe TRBD2 (5 bases). The CDR3 is 13 residues long. Germline CDR1 reads MNHNS; CDR2 reads SASEGT. Trimming pared 8 bases from V and 7 bases from J, leaving 14 bases between.

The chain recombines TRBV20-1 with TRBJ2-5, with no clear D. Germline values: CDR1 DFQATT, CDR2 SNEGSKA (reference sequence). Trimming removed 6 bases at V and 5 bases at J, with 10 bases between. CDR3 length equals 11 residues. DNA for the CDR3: TGCAGTGCGACCCAACTGGAGACCCAGTACTTC. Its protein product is CSATQLETQYF.

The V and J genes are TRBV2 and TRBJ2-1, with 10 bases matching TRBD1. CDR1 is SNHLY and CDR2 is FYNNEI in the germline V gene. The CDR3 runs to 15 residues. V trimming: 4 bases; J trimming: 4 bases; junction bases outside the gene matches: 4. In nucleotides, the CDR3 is TGTGCCAGCAGTGGCGGGACAGGGGTTTACAATGAGCAGTTCTTC. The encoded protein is CASSGGTGVYNEQFF.

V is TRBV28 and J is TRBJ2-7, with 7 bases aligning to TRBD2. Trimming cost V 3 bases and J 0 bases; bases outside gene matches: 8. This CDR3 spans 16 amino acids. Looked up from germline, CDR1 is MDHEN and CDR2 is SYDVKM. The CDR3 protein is CASSFPLGRVSYEQYF. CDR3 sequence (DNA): TGTGCCAGCAGTTTTCCGTTGGGGAGGGTCTCCTACGAGCAGTACTTC.

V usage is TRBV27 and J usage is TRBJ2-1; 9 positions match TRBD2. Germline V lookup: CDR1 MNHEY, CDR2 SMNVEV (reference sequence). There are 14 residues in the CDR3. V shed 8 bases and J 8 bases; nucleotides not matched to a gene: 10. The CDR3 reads CASARAGGPDEQFF. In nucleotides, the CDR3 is TGTGCCAGCGCCCGGGCGGGAGGGCCGGATGAGCAGTTCTTC.

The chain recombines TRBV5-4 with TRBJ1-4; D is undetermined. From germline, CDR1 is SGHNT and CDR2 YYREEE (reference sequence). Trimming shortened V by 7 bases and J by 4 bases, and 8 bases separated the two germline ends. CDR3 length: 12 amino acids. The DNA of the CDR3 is TGTGCCAGCGGGCCAGTTAATGAAAAACTGTTTTTT. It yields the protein CASGPVNEKLFF.

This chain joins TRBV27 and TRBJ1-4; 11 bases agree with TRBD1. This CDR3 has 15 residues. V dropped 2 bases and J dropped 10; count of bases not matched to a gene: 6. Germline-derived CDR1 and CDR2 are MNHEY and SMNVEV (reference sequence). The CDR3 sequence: CASSLGQGAYGKLFF. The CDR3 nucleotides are TGTGCCAGCAGTTTAGGACAGGGGGCGTACGGAAAACTGTTTTTT.

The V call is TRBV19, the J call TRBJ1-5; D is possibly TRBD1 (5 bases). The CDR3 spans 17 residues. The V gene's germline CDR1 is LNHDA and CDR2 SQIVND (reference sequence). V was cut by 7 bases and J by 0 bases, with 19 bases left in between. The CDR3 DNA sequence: TGTGCCAGTACCTACTCGAGGGACGTTCATAGCAATCAGCCCCAGCATTTT. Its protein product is CASTYSRDVHSNQPQHF.

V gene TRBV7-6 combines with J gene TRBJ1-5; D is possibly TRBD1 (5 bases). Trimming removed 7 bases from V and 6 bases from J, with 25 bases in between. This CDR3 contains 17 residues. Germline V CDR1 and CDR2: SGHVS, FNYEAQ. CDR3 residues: CASITQRGSFGGQPQHF. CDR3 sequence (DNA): TGTGCCAGCATCACTCAACGGGGATCGTTTGGGGGTCAGCCCCAGCATTTT.

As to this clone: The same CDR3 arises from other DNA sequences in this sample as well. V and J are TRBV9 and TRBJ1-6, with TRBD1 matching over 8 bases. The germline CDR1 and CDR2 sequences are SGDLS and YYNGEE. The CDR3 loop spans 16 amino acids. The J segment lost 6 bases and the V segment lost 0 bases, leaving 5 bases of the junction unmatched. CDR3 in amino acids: CASSVEGTGGNSPLHF. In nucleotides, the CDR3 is TGTGCCAGCAGCGTAGAAGGAACAGGGGGTAATTCACCCCTCCACTTT.

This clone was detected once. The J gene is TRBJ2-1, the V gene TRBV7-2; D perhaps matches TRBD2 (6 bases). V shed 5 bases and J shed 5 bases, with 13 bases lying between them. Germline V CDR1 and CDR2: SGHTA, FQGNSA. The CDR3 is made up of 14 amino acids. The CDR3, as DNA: TGTGCCAGCAGCCCGATCGGACTAAACAATGAGCAGTTCTTC. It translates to CASSPIGLNNEQFF. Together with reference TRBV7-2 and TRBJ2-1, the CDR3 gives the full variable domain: GAGVSQSPSNKVTEKGKDVELRCDPISGHTALYWYRQSLGQGLEFLIYFQGNSAPDKSGLPSDRFSAERTGGSVSTLTIQRTQQEDSAVYLCASSPIGLNNEQFFGPGTRLTVL.

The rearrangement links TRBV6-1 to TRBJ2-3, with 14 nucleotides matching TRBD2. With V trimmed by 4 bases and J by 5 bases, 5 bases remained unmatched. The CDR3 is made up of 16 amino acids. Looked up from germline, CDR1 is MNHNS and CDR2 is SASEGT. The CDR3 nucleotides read TGTGCCAGCAGTGCGGGGACTAGCGGGAGAGGAGATACGCAGTATTTT. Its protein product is CASSAGTSGRGDTQYF.

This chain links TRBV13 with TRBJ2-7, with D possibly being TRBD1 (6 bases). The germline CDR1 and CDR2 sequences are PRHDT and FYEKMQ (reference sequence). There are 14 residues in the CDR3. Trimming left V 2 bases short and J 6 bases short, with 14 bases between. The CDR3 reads CASSLSRGIGEQYV. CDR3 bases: TGTGCCAGCAGCTTAAGTAGGGGGATTGGCGAGCAGTACGTC.

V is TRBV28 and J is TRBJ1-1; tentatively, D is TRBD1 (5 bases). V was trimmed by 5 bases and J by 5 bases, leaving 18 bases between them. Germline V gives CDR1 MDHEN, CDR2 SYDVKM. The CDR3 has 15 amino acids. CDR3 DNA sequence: TGTGCCAGCAGTGGCGCGTTGGGGGGGTATACTGAAGCTTTCTTT. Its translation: CASSGALGGYTEAFF.

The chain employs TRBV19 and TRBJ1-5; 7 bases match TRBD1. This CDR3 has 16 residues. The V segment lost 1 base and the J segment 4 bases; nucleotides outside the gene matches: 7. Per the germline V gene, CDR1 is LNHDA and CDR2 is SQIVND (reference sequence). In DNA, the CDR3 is TGTGCCAGTAGTATAGCTCAGGGACAGACGAATCAGCCCCAGCATTTT. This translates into CASSIAQGQTNQPQHF.